The 19 T cell receptor beta chains below come from one sample, sequenced in a study of molecular identifiers for immune sequencing clone quantification. TCRdb processed the PCR reads anew with MiXCR; each CDR3 protein has one entry. Of under 800,000 distinct CDR3 sequences listed, 25% are singletons. The sample was naive CD8+ T cells from blood, with Jurkat cell RNA spiked in. Sample subset: FACS-sorted CD8+CD4-CCR7+CD45RA+ naive T cells. These receptors were collected from a human donor in good health. Some libraries in this study had Jurkat cell RNA spiked in.

In the case of this clonotype: With a much larger clone just one base away, this may be a read error. V and J are TRBV20-1 and TRBJ1-5; TRBD1 aligns across 10 bases. The V segment lost 6 bases and the J segment 5 bases; nucleotides outside the gene matches: 13. This CDR3 is built from 16 residues. CDR1 is DFQATT, CDR2 SNEGSKA, per germline (reference sequence). Here the CDR3 reads CSAIDRGRGVDQPQHF. The CDR3 bases are TGCAGTGCCATCGACAGGGGGCGAGGAGTCGATCAGCCCCAGCATTTT.

Many counts were recorded for this clonotype. The chain uses TRBV6-4 and TRBJ1-1, with TRBD1 identical over 8 bases. The CDR3 has 14 amino acids. Trimming cost V 5 bases and J 7 bases; bases outside gene matches: 9. Germline V gene data show CDR1 as MRHNA and CDR2 as SNTAGT. CDR3 sequence (DNA): TGTGCCAGCAGTTGGACAGGGCCTGATCTTGAAGCTTTCTTT. This encodes CASSWTGPDLEAFF.

This chain connects TRBV12-3 or TRBV12-4 to TRBJ2-5, with D possibly TRBD2 on 6 matching bases. V dropped 6 bases and J dropped 1 base, with 21 bases sitting between them. This CDR3 spans 17 amino acids. CDR3 nucleotide sequence: TGTGCCAGCAGCCGAACAATCGGGGCGGGGATCCAAGAGACCCAGTACTTC. Amino acid sequence: CASSRTIGAGIQETQYF.

The chain recombines TRBV3-1 with TRBJ1-4; no clear D. Germline-derived CDR1 and CDR2 are LGHDT and YNNKEL (reference sequence). The ends were cut back, 1 base at V and 5 bases at J, with 11 bases in the middle. CDR3 size: 15 residues. CDR3 amino acids: CASSQVDNRNEKLFF. Written as DNA, the CDR3 is TGTGCCAGCAGCCAAGTTGATAACAGAAATGAAAAACTGTTTTTT.

This chain connects TRBV4-3 to TRBJ1-1, with TRBD1 identical over 9 bases. The CDR3 loop spans 15 amino acids. The germline CDR1 and CDR2 sequences are LGHNA and YSLEER. Germline trimming cut 0 bases from V and 4 bases from J; bases unmatched to any gene: 3. The CDR3: CASSQDGTGRTEAFF. The CDR3 coding sequence is TGCGCCAGCAGCCAAGACGGGACAGGGCGCACTGAAGCTTTCTTT.

This clonotype showed up just a few times. The chain joins TRBV5-5 to TRBJ2-7; a possible D gene is TRBD1 (6 bases). The V gene lost 0 bases and the J gene lost 5 bases, with 12 bases spanning the gap. Germline CDR1 and CDR2: SGHKS and YYEKEE (reference sequence). The CDR3 consists of 14 residues. DNA for the CDR3: TGTGCCAGCAGCTTGGAGACAGGTTGGGACGAGCAGTACTTC. Encoded protein: CASSLETGWDEQYF. The whole variable domain, filled in from reference TRBV5-5 and TRBJ2-7, reads DAGVTQSPTHLIKTRGQQVTLRCSPISGHKSVSWYQQVLGQGPQFIFQYYEKEERGRGNFPDRFSARQFPNYSSELNVNALLLGDSALYLCASSLETGWDEQYFGPGTRLTVT.

The count of this clonotype is one. The conserved phenylalanine or tryptophan normally closing the CDR3 is absent here, so this likely arose from a read error. V gene TRBV7-9 combines with J gene TRBJ2-7; 12 bases are a match to TRBD2. This CDR3 spans 15 amino acids. The V gene end was trimmed by 5 bases and the J gene end by 6 bases; junction bases not matched to a gene: 8. Per germline, CDR1 SEHNR and CDR2 FQNEAQ (reference sequence). The CDR3 DNA follows: TGTGCCAGCAGCGTTTCTAGCGGGAGGGTTATCGAGCAGTACTTG. It yields the protein CASSVSSGRVIEQYL.

This clonotype was seen more than once but under ten times. This rearrangement joins TRBV13 to TRBJ2-3; D tentatively reads TRBD1 or TRBD2 (5 bases each). The V and J ends lost 2 bases and 5 bases respectively, with 14 bases between them. Germline V CDR1 and CDR2: PRHDT, FYEKMQ (reference sequence). This CDR3 has 15 amino acids. In DNA, the CDR3 is TGTGCCAGCAGCTTAACCGGGACGGCCGGAGATACGCAGTATTTT. Its protein product is CASSLTGTAGDTQYF.

Regarding this clonotype: A much larger clone is a single base away; this may be a read error. The J gene is TRBJ2-3, the V gene TRBV30; D is ambiguous. Germline-derived CDR1 and CDR2 are GTSNPN and SVGIG (reference sequence). The CDR3 contains 13 residues. With 4 bases removed from V and 6 bases from J, the gap between germline ends came to 14 bases. The CDR3 sequence is CAWNQVQPDTQYF. In DNA, the CDR3 is TGTGCCTGGAATCAAGTCCAACCCGATACGCAGTATTTT.

This clonotype was counted at least ten times. V is TRBV7-3 and J is TRBJ2-7; 10 positions match TRBD1. CDR1 is SGHTA and CDR2 is FQGTGA in the germline V gene. V dropped 2 bases and J dropped 7; count of bases not matched to a gene: 5. The CDR3 totals 14 residues. CDR3 sequence (DNA): TGTGCCAGCAGCTTAGACAGGGGGCGAATGGAGCAGTACTTC. This sequence encodes CASSLDRGRMEQYF.

This clonotype was seen ten or more times. The genes are TRBV5-1 and TRBJ1-1; 8 bases map to TRBD1. Per the germline V gene, CDR1 is SGHRS and CDR2 is YFSETQ. Trimming removed 0 bases from V and 3 bases from J; junction bases left unmatched: 4. This CDR3 is 15 amino acids long. The CDR3 region is CASSLEAGGYTEAFF. The DNA for the CDR3 is TGCGCCAGCAGCTTGGAGGCAGGGGGCTACACTGAAGCTTTCTTT. Combining the CDR3 with reference TRBV5-1 and TRBJ1-1 gives the whole variable domain KAGVTQTPRYLIKTRGQQVTLSCSPISGHRSVSWYQQTPGQGLQFLFEYFSETQRNKGNFPGRFSGRQFSNSRSEMNVSTLELGDSALYLCASSLEAGGYTEAFFGQGTRLTVV.

In its sample, this clonotype was seen a few times. This rearrangement joins TRBV7-9 to TRBJ1-3; possibly TRBD1 for D (5 bases). This CDR3 has 17 amino acids. Trimming removed 4 bases from V and 0 bases from J, with 16 bases in between. CDR1 and CDR2 (germline): SEHNR, FQNEAQ (reference sequence). CDR3 sequence (DNA): TGTGCCAGCAGCTCACCGAAGACAGCTTACTCTGGAAACACCATATATTTT. This gives the protein CASSSPKTAYSGNTIYF.

This clonotype was found many times. The chain combines TRBV19 with TRBJ1-1; D is ambiguous. Trimming took 3 bases from V and 0 from J, leaving 8 bases between them. The CDR3 runs 14 residues. Looked up from germline, CDR1 is LNHDA and CDR2 is SQIVND (reference sequence). The CDR3 DNA reads TGTGCCAGTAGTATCGTGAGTTTGAACACTGAAGCTTTCTTT. The encoded protein is CASSIVSLNTEAFF.

The table lists this clonotype with a few counts. The chain employs TRBV10-3 and TRBJ2-2; D unclear. This CDR3 is 16 amino acids long. In germline, CDR1 is ENHRY, CDR2 SYGVKD. V was trimmed by 0 bases and J by 4 bases, leaving 12 bases between them. The chain's CDR3 is CAISESIKQTTGELFF. DNA for the CDR3: TGTGCCATCAGTGAGTCGATAAAACAGACCACCGGGGAGCTGTTTTTT.

This clonotype occurred many times. The genes are TRBV28 and TRBJ2-7; 8 nucleotides line up with TRBD1. This CDR3 has 15 amino acids. Germline-derived CDR1 and CDR2 are MDHEN and SYDVKM. The trim removed 4 bases at V and 6 bases at J, leaving 11 bases unmatched. CDR3 loop: CASSSPPGTGGEQYF. In nucleotides, the CDR3 is TGTGCCAGCAGTTCCCCCCCCGGGACAGGAGGCGAGCAGTACTTC.

This clonotype came up a few times. The chain combines TRBV12-3 or TRBV12-4 with TRBJ2-2, with D unresolved. V was trimmed by 6 bases and J by 4 bases, leaving 9 bases between them. The CDR3 totals 13 residues. The CDR3: CASSTFGTGELFF. The CDR3 nucleotides are TGTGCCAGCAGCACCTTCGGCACCGGGGAGCTGTTTTTT.

As DNA, the CDR3 is TGTGCCAGTAGTATTGGGGGCGGCCAGCCCCAGCATTTT. Amino acid sequence: CASSIGGGQPQHF. V usage is TRBV19 and J usage is TRBJ1-5; possible D gene TRBD1, 6 bases. Deletions cut 3 bases from V and 7 bases from J, with 10 bases between. The CDR3 extends over 13 amino acids. Germline CDR1 reads LNHDA; CDR2 reads SQIVND (reference sequence).

This clonotype has a handful of counts. The chain joins TRBV30 to TRBJ2-3; D is perhaps TRBD2 (5 bases). Germline V CDR1 and CDR2: GTSNPN, SVGIG (reference sequence). The CDR3 is 11 amino acids. In DNA, the CDR3 is TGTGCGGTGCGGGTCACAGATACGCAGTATTTT. Translated, it gives CAVRVTDTQYF.

This clonotype was observed many times. The chain links TRBV14 to TRBJ2-3; perhaps TRBD1 as D (5 bases). The germline gives CDR1 SGHDN, CDR2 FVKESK. The V end lost 0 bases, the J end lost 0 bases, and 7 bases lay between the germline ends. The CDR3 covers 15 residues. The CDR3 nucleotides are TGTGCCAGCAGCCAAGACAGGGTTAGCACAGATACGCAGTATTTT. It yields the protein CASSQDRVSTDTQYF.